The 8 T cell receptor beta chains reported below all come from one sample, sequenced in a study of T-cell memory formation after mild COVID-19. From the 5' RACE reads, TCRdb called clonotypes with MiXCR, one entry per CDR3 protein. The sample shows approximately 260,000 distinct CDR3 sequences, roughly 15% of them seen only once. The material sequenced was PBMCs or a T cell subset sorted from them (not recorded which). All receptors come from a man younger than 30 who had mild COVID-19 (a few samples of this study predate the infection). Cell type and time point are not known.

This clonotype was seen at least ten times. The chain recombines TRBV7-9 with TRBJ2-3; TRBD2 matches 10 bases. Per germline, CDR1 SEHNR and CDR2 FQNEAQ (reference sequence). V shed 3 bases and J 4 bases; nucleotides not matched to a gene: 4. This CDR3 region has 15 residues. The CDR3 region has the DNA TGTGCCAGCAGCTTTCTAGCGGGGGCCGCAGATACGCAGTATTTT. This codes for CASSFLAGAADTQYF.

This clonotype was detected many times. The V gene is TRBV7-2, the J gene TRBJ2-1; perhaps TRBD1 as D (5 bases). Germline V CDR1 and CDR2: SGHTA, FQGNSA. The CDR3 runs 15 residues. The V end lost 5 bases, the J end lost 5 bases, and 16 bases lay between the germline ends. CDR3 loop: CASSLPHRRNNEQFF. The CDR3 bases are TGTGCCAGCAGCCTCCCCCACAGGAGAAACAATGAGCAGTTCTTC.

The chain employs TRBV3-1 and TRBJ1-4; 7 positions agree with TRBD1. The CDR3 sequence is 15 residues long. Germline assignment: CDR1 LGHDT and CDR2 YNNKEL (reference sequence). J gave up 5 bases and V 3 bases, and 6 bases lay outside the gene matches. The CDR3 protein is CASSHRGGPNEKLFF. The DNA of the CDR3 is TGTGCCAGCAGCCACAGGGGGGGGCCCAATGAAAAACTGTTTTTT. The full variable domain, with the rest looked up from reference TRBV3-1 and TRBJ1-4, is DTAVSQTPKYLVTQMGNDKSIKCEQNLGHDTMYWYKQDSKKFLKIMFSYNNKELIINETVPNRFSPKSPDKAHLNLHINSLELGDSAVYFCASSHRGGPNEKLFFGSGTQLSVL.

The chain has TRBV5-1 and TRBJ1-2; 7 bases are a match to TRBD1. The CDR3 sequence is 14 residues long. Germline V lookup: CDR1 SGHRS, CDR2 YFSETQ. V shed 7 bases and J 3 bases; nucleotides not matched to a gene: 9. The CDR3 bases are TGCGCCAGCGGTTTTTCCGGGACAGACTATGGCTACACCTTC. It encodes CASGFSGTDYGYTF.

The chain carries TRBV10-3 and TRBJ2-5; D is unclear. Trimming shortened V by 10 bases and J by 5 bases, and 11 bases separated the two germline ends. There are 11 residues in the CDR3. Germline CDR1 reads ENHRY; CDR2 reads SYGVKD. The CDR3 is CATGQVETQYF. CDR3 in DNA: TGTGCCACGGGCCAAGTCGAGACCCAGTACTTC.

CDR3 region: CASSAEENTGELFF. The CDR3 bases are TGTGCCAGCAGTGCCGAGGAGAACACCGGGGAGCTGTTTTTT. The V gene is TRBV6-4, the J gene TRBJ2-2; D is ambiguous. In germline, CDR1 is MRHNA, CDR2 SNTAGT. The germline V and J ends were trimmed by 4 bases and 1 base, with 7 bases remaining between them. This CDR3 has 14 residues.

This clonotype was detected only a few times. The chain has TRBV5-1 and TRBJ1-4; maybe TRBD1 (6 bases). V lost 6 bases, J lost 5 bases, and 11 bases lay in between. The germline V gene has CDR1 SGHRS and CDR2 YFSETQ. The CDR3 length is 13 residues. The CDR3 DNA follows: TGCGCCAGCACCCCGGACAGAAATGAAAAACTGTTTTTT. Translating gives CASTPDRNEKLFF.

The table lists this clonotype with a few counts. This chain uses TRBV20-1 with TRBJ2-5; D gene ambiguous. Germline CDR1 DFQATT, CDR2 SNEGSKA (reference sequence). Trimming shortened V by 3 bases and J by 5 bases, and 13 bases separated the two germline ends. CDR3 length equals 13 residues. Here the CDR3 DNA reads TGCAGTGCTAGGCGGCTCCTCGAGGAGACCCAGTACTTC. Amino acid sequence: CSARRLLEETQYF.